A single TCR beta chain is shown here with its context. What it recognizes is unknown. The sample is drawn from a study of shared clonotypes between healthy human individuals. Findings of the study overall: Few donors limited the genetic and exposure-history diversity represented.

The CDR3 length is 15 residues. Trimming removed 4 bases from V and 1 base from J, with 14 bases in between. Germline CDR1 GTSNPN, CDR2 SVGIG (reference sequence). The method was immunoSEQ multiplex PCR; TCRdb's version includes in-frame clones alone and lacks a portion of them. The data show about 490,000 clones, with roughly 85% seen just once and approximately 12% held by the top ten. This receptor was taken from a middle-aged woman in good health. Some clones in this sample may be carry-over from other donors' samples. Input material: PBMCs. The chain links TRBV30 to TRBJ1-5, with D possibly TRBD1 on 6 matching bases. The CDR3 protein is CAWKNRVGSNQPQHF. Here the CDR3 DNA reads TGTGCCTGGAAAAACAGGGTTGGGAGCAATCAGCCCCAGCATTTT. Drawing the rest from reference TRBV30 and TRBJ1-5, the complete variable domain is SQTIHQWPATLVQPVGSPLSLECTVEGTSNPNLYWYRQAAGRGLQLLFYSVGIGQISSEVPQNLSASRPQDRQFILSSKKLLLSDSGFYLCAWKNRVGSNQPQHFGDGTRLSIL.